This T cell receptor beta chain was retrieved from a study of cytomegalovirus exposure and HLA in healthy donors (dated by TCRdb to 2016 to 2017). Regarding the study in general: A later analysis indicated that the 120 or so validation repertoires were generated on the platform also employed for the 600 to 750 repertoires of the first cohort. The study aimed to test whether cataloging public T cell receptors could reveal signatures of past pathogen exposure. Along with the roughly 700-subject first cohort, a separate validation cohort of about 110 different subjects was used. The study combined high-throughput TCR immunosequencing, statistical association of individual TCRs with disease status, and machine learning to predict cytomegalovirus infection status.

Library preparation employed the immunoSEQ multiplex PCR assay. The study's processing was this. A statistical classification framework was built for diagnosing cytomegalovirus status from the catalog of TCR beta chain sequences. TCRdb limited this immuneACCESS table to in-frame rearrangements with V and J called. A share of clones is missing; checked studies link under half to unresolved V genes, and the rest is unexplained. V and J calls and clone size follow that table, whereas D and trimming were derived from the DNA. Across this sample there are 55,000 to 70,000 clones, with just under 95% seen only once. Approximately 2.3% of the sample goes to the ten largest clones. This clone was observed once. Its binding antigen is unknown. The input lacks base qualities; no much larger clone sits a single base away. Points the paper makes about the study in general: In vitro tests confirmed that a few of the cytomegalovirus-associated TCR beta chains recognize cytomegalovirus antigens. The study gave a list of 150 to 200 TCR beta chains associated with cytomegalovirus. While some public TCRs were present in many individuals, most TCR sequences turned up only very rarely across donors. Subsequent analysis determined that TCRs grouped into clusters in the first cohort also showed a tendency toward co-occurrence across the 120 or so validation repertoires, and roughly 94% of cluster scores exceeded 0. Cytomegalovirus status was reported to be diagnosed by the classifier with high specificity and sensitivity in both the original and validation cohorts. All 120 or so repertoires were used to score co-occurrence in the validation cohort in a later analysis, because that analysis had no HLA typing for the cohort. It was suggested by the authors that the approach could potentially be generalized to other disease states and immunological phenotypes.

Donors formed part of the validation cohort, which comprised over a hundred subjects and was distinct from the first cohort of roughly 600 subjects. V lost 7 bases and J lost 2 bases, and the count of bases not matched to a germline gene is 4. The CDR3 numbers 14 residues from cysteine through phenylalanine. CDR3 DNA only is kept here, 42 bases in frame from base 1. Taken from the germline V gene, the CDR1 and CDR2 loops are MDHEN and SYDVKM. The sequenced sample was PBMCs. The V and J genes are TRBV28 and TRBJ1-5, and 8 junction bases match TRBD1. This TCR came from a man aged 18 to 35 in good health and CMV-seronegative. The nucleotide sequence is given as TGTGCCAGCACCCAGGGGGCCGGCAATCAGCCCCAGCATTTT. Its protein reads: CASTQGAGNQPQHF.